Following are 10 T cell receptor beta chains from one sample sequenced in a study. TCRdb reprocessed the 5' RACE reads via MiXCR and lists one record per CDR3 protein. Of tens of thousands of distinct CDR3 sequences detected, 25% to 30% appear once; the ten largest clones hold roughly 2%. Sample: naive CD4+ T cells sorted from blood. Indicated subset: naive CD4+ T cells, CD4+CD45RA+CD25-. Receptors were obtained from a female donor with breast cancer.

This clonotype was observed a handful of times. This sequence joins TRBV7-9 and TRBJ1-1, with D unresolved. CDR1 SEHNR and CDR2 FQNEAQ come from the germline V gene (reference sequence). Deletions cut 2 bases from V and 3 bases from J, with 7 bases between. CDR3 length equals 13 residues. In nucleotides, the CDR3 is TGTGCCAGCAGCTTAATCGGGGACACTGAAGCTTTCTTT. Encoded protein: CASSLIGDTEAFF.

In this sample, this clonotype turned up a few times. The CDR3 region is CAIPSSSWYF. For the CDR3, the DNA is TGTGCCATCCCCAGCAGCAGTTGGTACTTC. V gene TRBV9 combines with J gene TRBJ2-7; D is ambiguous. V was pared by 9 bases and J by 12 bases, with 16 bases between. CDR3 length: 10 residues. In germline, CDR1 is SGDLS, CDR2 YYNGEE.

This clonotype was counted ten times or more. The chain is built from TRBV29-1 and TRBJ1-1; 7 nucleotides agree with TRBD1. There are 15 residues in the CDR3. Losses at the gene ends were 2 bases for V and 0 bases for J; bases not matched to a gene: 6. CDR1 and CDR2 (germline): SQVTM, ANQGSEA. The CDR3 DNA reads TGCAGCGTTGAACTTCGACAGGGCATGAACACTGAAGCTTTCTTT. Translated: CSVELRQGMNTEAFF.

The rearrangement uses TRBV24-1 and TRBJ1-5; perhaps TRBD1 as D (5 bases). The CDR3 totals 14 residues. V lost 5 bases and J 6 bases, leaving 13 bases between the germline ends. From germline, CDR1 is KGHDR and CDR2 SFDVKD. The CDR3 nucleotides read TGTGCCACCAGTGCCCCTGGGGCCTCTCAGCCCCAGCATTTT. Amino acids: CATSAPGASQPQHF.

V gene TRBV12-3 or TRBV12-4 combines with J gene TRBJ2-3; TRBD2 matches 12 bases. Unmatched junction bases numbered 0, after V lost 6 bases and J lost 5 bases. This CDR3 has 13 residues. The CDR3 nucleotides read TGTGCCAGCAGGACTAGCGGGAGAGATACGCAGTATTTT. Amino acid sequence: CASRTSGRDTQYF.

This chain uses TRBV29-1 with TRBJ2-5; 7 bases are a match to TRBD1. This CDR3 has 12 amino acids. V lost 6 bases, J lost 4 bases, and 5 bases stayed unmatched. CDR1 is SQVTM, CDR2 ANQGSEA, per germline. The CDR3 reads CSVNRGLETQYF. The CDR3 bases are TGCAGCGTAAACAGGGGTTTAGAGACCCAGTACTTC.

This clonotype has more than one count but fewer than ten. The junction and the germline gene differ at one end; a read error may be behind it. The J gene is TRBJ2-2, the V gene TRBV5-1, with 9 bases aligning to TRBD2. The CDR3 extends over 16 amino acids. Germline-derived CDR1 and CDR2 are SGHRS and YFSETQ. Here the CDR3 reads CASSFGGRANTGELVF. The CDR3 DNA reads TGCGCCAGCAGCTTCGGCGGGAGGGCCAACACCGGGGAGCTGGTTTTT.

Regarding this clonotype: The junction differs from germline at one of its ends, possibly a read error. The V and J genes are TRBV20-1 and TRBJ1-1, with D unclear. The CDR3 covers 11 residues. CDR1 is DFQATT and CDR2 is SNEGSKA in the germline V gene (reference sequence). CDR3 sequence: CSARPVPVAFF. Here the CDR3 DNA reads TGCAGTGCTAGGCCCGTTCCAGTAGCTTTCTTC.

The chain combines TRBV14 with TRBJ2-3; 8 bases map to TRBD1. The V gene's germline CDR1 is SGHDN and CDR2 FVKESK. The CDR3 sequence is 15 residues long. Trimming at V came to 0 bases and at J to 3 bases, leaving 2 bases not matched to a gene. This chain's CDR3 is CASSQDRGLTDTQYF. The CDR3 DNA follows: TGTGCCAGCAGCCAAGACAGGGGGCTGACAGATACGCAGTATTTT.

This clonotype has more than one count but fewer than ten. This chain joins TRBV28 and TRBJ2-3; TRBD1 aligns across 7 bases. V shed 4 bases and J 6 bases; nucleotides not matched to a gene: 1. The CDR3 runs 12 residues. Germline V gives CDR1 MDHEN, CDR2 SYDVKM. For the CDR3, the DNA is TGTGCCAGCAGTTCCAGGGGGGATACGCAGTATTTT. The encoded protein is CASSSRGDTQYF.